Each of the 20 T cell receptor beta chains below was sequenced from the same sample in a study of T cell repertoires in ileal Crohn's disease. Profiled with immunoSEQ multiplex PCR; TCRdb holds only in-frame clones, not every one. This table holds about 15,000 clones, roughly three quarters found once. The sample was ileal tissue. The receptor set was obtained from an adult with Crohn's disease.

This chain joins TRBV6-1 and TRBJ1-4; no reliable D call. Trimming took off 5 bases at V and 11 bases at J, with 6 bases between the two ends. The CDR3 contains 10 residues. CDR1 is MNHNS and CDR2 is SASEGT in the germline V gene. CDR3 in amino acids: CASSSNKLFF. Here the CDR3 DNA reads TGTGCCAGCAGTTCTAATAAACTGTTTTTT.

This clone has just one count. The V call is TRBV2, the J call TRBJ1-1; D possibly corresponds to TRBD1 (5 bases). Trimming removed 8 bases at V and 4 bases at J, with 14 bases between. CDR3 length: 13 amino acids. Germline CDR1 is SNHLY and CDR2 is FYNNEI. In DNA, the CDR3 is TGTGCCAGCTCCAGGGTGCGAGGCACTGAAGCTTTCTTT. Encoded protein: CASSRVRGTEAFF.

This chain connects TRBV7-3 to TRBJ1-4; a possible D gene is TRBD1 (6 bases). V shed 0 bases and J shed 5 bases, with 10 bases lying between them. Germline V CDR1 and CDR2: SGHTA, FQGTGA. The CDR3 spans 15 residues. In DNA form, the CDR3 reads TGTGCCAGCAGCTTAACGGCAGGGGTCAATGAAAAACTGTTTTTT. It translates to CASSLTAGVNEKLFF.

This rearrangement joins TRBV2 to TRBJ1-5; TRBD1 is a possible D gene (6 bases). This CDR3 has 15 amino acids. V lost 2 bases to trimming and J lost 1 base, with 9 bases between them. Per germline, CDR1 SNHLY and CDR2 FYNNEI. CDR3 protein: CASSEQGLSNQPQHF. The CDR3 bases are TGTGCCAGCAGTGAACAGGGGCTCAGCAATCAGCCCCAGCATTTT. The variable domain in full, with the rest retrieved from reference TRBV2 and TRBJ1-5, is EPEVTQTPSHQVTQMGQEVILRCVPISNHLYFYWYRQILGQKVEFLVSFYNNEISEKSEIFDDQFSVERPDGSNFTLKIRSTKLEDSAMYFCASSEQGLSNQPQHFGDGTRLSIL.

The chain carries TRBV6-5 and TRBJ1-1, with TRBD1 matching over 7 bases. Germline-derived CDR1 and CDR2 are MNHEY and SVGAGI. The CDR3 consists of 13 residues. V shed 6 bases, J shed 3 bases, and the junction held 4 bases outside the gene matches. The CDR3 sequence: CASRIDRDTEAFF. Here the CDR3 DNA reads TGTGCCAGCAGAATTGACAGGGACACTGAAGCTTTCTTT.

This chain connects TRBV19 to TRBJ2-7; 8 bases fit TRBD2. The CDR3 totals 15 residues. V shed 7 bases, J shed 2 bases, and the junction held 10 bases outside the gene matches. In germline, CDR1 is LNHDA, CDR2 SQIVND (reference sequence). CDR3 nucleotide sequence: TGTGCCAGTACCAAAAGAGCGGGAGAGACCTACGAGCAGTACTTC. Translation: CASTKRAGETYEQYF.

The chain joins TRBV18 to TRBJ2-7; 10 bases are a match to TRBD1. The germline gives CDR1 KGHSH, CDR2 LQKENI. V shed 3 bases, J shed 4 bases, and the junction held 12 bases outside the gene matches. The CDR3 length is 17 residues. Here the CDR3 DNA reads TGTGCCAGCTCACCTTCCCGGACAGGGGGTTTTGGGTACGAGCAGTACTTC. This codes for CASSPSRTGGFGYEQYF.

The rearrangement uses TRBV5-1 and TRBJ2-3, with 8 positions matching TRBD2. The CDR3 totals 16 residues. J lost 4 bases, V lost 0 bases, and 7 bases had no gene match. Germline CDR1 is SGHRS and CDR2 is YFSETQ. The CDR3: CASSLDAGLAADTQYF. CDR3 nucleotides: TGCGCCAGCAGCTTGGATGCTGGACTAGCAGCAGATACGCAGTATTTT.

This clone was seen more than once but under ten times. The chain is built from TRBV30 and TRBJ1-6; D may be TRBD1 (5 bases). Germline-derived CDR1 and CDR2 are GTSNPN and SVGIG (reference sequence). There are 14 residues in the CDR3. The V gene lost 5 bases and the J gene lost 9 bases, with 17 bases spanning the gap. The CDR3 sequence is CAWEPKGNFSPLHF. Written as DNA, the CDR3 is TGTGCCTGGGAGCCAAAGGGGAATTTTTCACCCCTCCACTTT. The whole variable domain, remainder taken from reference TRBV30 and TRBJ1-6, is SQTIHQWPATLVQPVGSPLSLECTVEGTSNPNLYWYRQAAGRGLQLLFYSVGIGQISSEVPQNLSASRPQDRQFILSSKKLLLSDSGFYLCAWEPKGNFSPLHFGNGTRLTVT.

The chain combines TRBV5-1 with TRBJ2-7; 9 positions agree with TRBD1. This CDR3 region has 14 residues. Per germline, CDR1 SGHRS and CDR2 YFSETQ. With V trimmed by 3 bases and J by 4 bases, 5 bases remained unmatched. As DNA, the CDR3 is TGCGCCAGCAGCTCCGGGACAGGGACATACGAGCAGTACTTC. Protein: CASSSGTGTYEQYF.

Here the CDR3 DNA reads TGTGCCAGCAGCCCCCAGGAGCGGGTGGAGACCCAGTACTTC. This codes for CASSPQERVETQYF. The chain is built from TRBV13 and TRBJ2-5, with D perhaps matching TRBD2 (6 bases). Trimming shortened V by 5 bases and J by 5 bases, and 15 bases separated the two germline ends. Per the germline V gene, CDR1 is PRHDT and CDR2 is FYEKMQ (reference sequence). The CDR3 loop spans 14 amino acids.

The chain carries TRBV12-5 and TRBJ1-2, with 7 nucleotides matching TRBD1. J gave up 6 bases and V 5 bases, and 12 bases lay outside the gene matches. CDR1 LGHNT and CDR2 FRNRAP come from the germline V gene. The CDR3 sequence is 15 residues long. The CDR3 is CASGLIEGAVDGYTF. CDR3 sequence (DNA): TGTGCTAGTGGTCTAATAGAGGGGGCAGTGGATGGCTACACCTTC.

Only a few counts were recorded for this clone. The chain is built from TRBV5-1 and TRBJ2-2; tentative D call: TRBD1 (6 bases). Trimming shortened V by 5 bases and J by 5 bases, and 13 bases separated the two germline ends. CDR1 is SGHRS, CDR2 YFSETQ, per germline. The CDR3 spans 14 residues. The CDR3 DNA follows: TGCGCCAGCAGTTCCGGGACACCAACCGGGGAGCTGTTTTTT. The encoded protein is CASSSGTPTGELFF.

This chain links TRBV25-1 with TRBJ1-2; D is unclear. CDR3 length: 13 amino acids. CDR1 MGHDK and CDR2 SYGVNS come from the germline V gene. V was shortened by 0 bases and J by 2 bases, with 4 bases between the two germline ends. The CDR3: CASSEYQNYGYTF. The CDR3 DNA reads TGTGCCAGCAGTGAATATCAAAACTATGGCTACACCTTC.

This chain links TRBV23-1 with TRBJ2-7; 8 bases are shared with TRBD1. TRBV23-1 counts as an open reading frame of uncertain function. Unmatched junction bases numbered 4, after V lost 6 bases and J lost 0 bases. This CDR3 has 14 amino acids. The CDR3 reads CASRRQGSSYEQYF. As DNA, the CDR3 is TGCGCCAGCAGGCGACAGGGGAGCTCCTACGAGCAGTACTTC.

The chain uses TRBV7-9 and TRBJ1-5; 8 bases line up with TRBD1. Losses at the gene ends were 3 bases for V and 4 bases for J; bases not matched to a gene: 11. Germline CDR1 reads SEHNR; CDR2 reads FQNEAQ (reference sequence). The CDR3 length is 17 residues. Here the CDR3 reads CASSFSLGQEINQPQHF. CDR3 DNA: TGTGCCAGCAGCTTTTCCTTGGGACAGGAGATTAATCAGCCCCAGCATTTT.

The CDR3 reads CASSWSVLGGGSQETQYF. For the CDR3, the DNA is TGCGCCAGCAGCTGGAGCGTATTAGGGGGGGGGTCCCAAGAGACCCAGTACTTC. V usage is TRBV5-1 and J usage is TRBJ2-5; the D gene is possibly TRBD2 (7 bases). The CDR3 spans 18 residues. From germline, CDR1 is SGHRS and CDR2 YFSETQ. The V gene lost 3 bases and the J gene lost 1 base, with 22 bases spanning the gap.

The chain links TRBV2 to TRBJ2-7, with 7 bases fitting TRBD1. V was clipped by 4 bases and J by 5 bases; unmatched bases: 5. This CDR3 is built from 13 residues. Germline V gives CDR1 SNHLY, CDR2 FYNNEI. The CDR3, as DNA: TGTGCCAGCAGTGGCGGACAGGTAAACGAGCAGTACTTC. Its protein product is CASSGGQVNEQYF.

The chain joins TRBV20-1 to TRBJ2-1; D unresolved. CDR3 length: 11 amino acids. From germline, CDR1 is DFQATT and CDR2 SNEGSKA (reference sequence). Between the trimmed V and J ends, which lost 3 bases and 7 bases, there was a span of 7 bases. The CDR3: CSASVENEQFF. CDR3 coding DNA: TGCAGTGCTAGCGTCGAGAATGAGCAGTTCTTC.

The DNA of the CDR3 is TGTGCCAGTAGTATAGTTAAGGACAGAAACTATGGCTACACCTTC. It encodes CASSIVKDRNYGYTF. The rearrangement uses TRBV19 and TRBJ1-2, with D possibly matching TRBD1 (6 bases). This CDR3 is built from 15 residues. V was shortened by 1 base and J by 2 bases, with 11 bases between the two germline ends. CDR1 is LNHDA, CDR2 SQIVND, per germline (reference sequence).